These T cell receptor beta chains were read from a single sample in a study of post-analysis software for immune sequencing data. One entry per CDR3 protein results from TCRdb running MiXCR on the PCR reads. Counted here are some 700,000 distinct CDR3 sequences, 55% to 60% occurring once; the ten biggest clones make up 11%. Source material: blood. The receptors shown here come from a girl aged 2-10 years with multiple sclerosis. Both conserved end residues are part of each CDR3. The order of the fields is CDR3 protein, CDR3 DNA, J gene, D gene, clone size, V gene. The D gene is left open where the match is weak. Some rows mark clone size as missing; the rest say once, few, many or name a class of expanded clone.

CASSLSPRKEGSYNEQFF	TGCGCCAGCAGCTTGAGCCCGCGAAAGGAGGGCTCCTACAATGAGCAGTTCTTC	TRBJ2-1	-	-	TRBV5-1
CASSPTWINEKLFF	TGTGCCAGCAGCCCGACTTGGATCAATGAAAAACTGTTTTTT	TRBJ1-4	-	few	TRBV5-5
CASSATGTGDNGYTF	TGTGCCAGCAGCGCCACCGGGACAGGGGATAATGGCTACACCTTC	TRBJ1-2	TRBD1	-	TRBV7-2
CSVEEARGQGKQYF	TGCAGCGTTGAAGAGGCTAGGGGACAAGGAAAGCAGTACTTC	TRBJ2-5	-	-	TRBV29-1
CASSLLTWTEAFF	TGTGCCAGCAGTTTGCTCACGTGGACTGAAGCTTTCTTT	TRBJ1-1	-	-	TRBV27
CASTAGENEQFF	TGTGCCAGCACAGCGGGAGAAAATGAGCAGTTCTTC	TRBJ2-1	TRBD2	-	TRBV6-5
CSARDGVGGTHQETQYF	TGCAGTGCTAGAGATGGCGTTGGGGGCACCCACCAAGAGACCCAGTACTTC	TRBJ2-5	-	-	TRBV20-1
CASSFSGSLDEQYF	TGCGCCAGCAGCTTTAGCGGGAGCCTCGACGAGCAGTACTTC	TRBJ2-7	TRBD2	-	TRBV5-1
CASGGAGSTDTQYF	TGTGCCAGCGGAGGGGCGGGGAGCACAGATACGCAGTATTTT	TRBJ2-3	-	few	TRBV28
CASSLAGTGEGEQYF	TGCGCCAGCAGCTTGGCTGGGACAGGGGAAGGCGAGCAGTACTTC	TRBJ2-7	TRBD1	-	TRBV5-1
CASSRDSPTDTQYF	TGTGCCAGCAGCCGGGACAGTCCCACAGATACGCAGTATTTT	TRBJ2-3	TRBD1	few	TRBV6-5
CASSLSWGNTGELFF	TGTGCCAGCAGCTTATCCTGGGGGAACACCGGGGAGCTGTTTTTT	TRBJ2-2	-	few	TRBV7-2
CSALPLELGTDTQYF	TGCAGTGCTCTCCCTCTTGAATTGGGGACAGATACGCAGTATTTT	TRBJ2-3	-	-	TRBV20-1
CASRPRNNEQFF	TGTGCCAGCAGACCAAGGAACAATGAGCAGTTCTTC	TRBJ2-1	-	-	TRBV7-2
CSASSGGDLPNIQYF	TGCAGTGCTAGTAGCGGGGGGGATTTGCCAAACATTCAGTACTTC	TRBJ2-4	TRBD2	few	TRBV20-1
CASSLQPGLAASYNEQFF	TGCGCCAGCAGCTTACAACCAGGACTAGCGGCCTCCTACAATGAGCAGTTCTTC	TRBJ2-1	TRBD2	few	TRBV5-1
CAWNWGQGIEYEAFF	TGTGCCTGGAATTGGGGACAGGGGATCGAGTATGAAGCTTTCTTT	TRBJ1-1	TRBD1	-	TRBV30
CASSVPGHRYGYTF	TGTGCCAGCAGCGTCCCGGGACACCGCTATGGCTACACCTTC	TRBJ1-2	-	-	TRBV7-2
CASSLGLGANTGELFF	TGTGCCAGCAGCTTAGGTCTCGGGGCAAACACCGGGGAGCTGTTTTTT	TRBJ2-2	-	-	TRBV7-2
CASSAERLGAQYF	TGTGCCAGCAGCGCGGAACGATTGGGGGCCCAGTACTTC	TRBJ2-5	-	-	TRBV7-7
CASSRFWLDPTKPYF	TGCGCCAGCAGTCGCTTCTGGCTAGATCCTACGAAGCCGTACTTC	TRBJ2-7	-	-	TRBV4-1
CASSYSIWATEAFF	TGTGCCAGCAGTTACTCGATATGGGCCACTGAAGCTTTCTTT	TRBJ1-1	-	-	TRBV6-5
CASSQDWTGGQYEQYF	TGTGCCAGCAGCCAAGATTGGACGGGAGGTCAGTACGAGCAGTACTTC	TRBJ2-7	TRBD2	-	TRBV4-2
CSARATGASTEAFF	TGCAGTGCTAGAGCAACCGGGGCGTCCACTGAAGCTTTCTTT	TRBJ1-1	-	-	TRBV20-1